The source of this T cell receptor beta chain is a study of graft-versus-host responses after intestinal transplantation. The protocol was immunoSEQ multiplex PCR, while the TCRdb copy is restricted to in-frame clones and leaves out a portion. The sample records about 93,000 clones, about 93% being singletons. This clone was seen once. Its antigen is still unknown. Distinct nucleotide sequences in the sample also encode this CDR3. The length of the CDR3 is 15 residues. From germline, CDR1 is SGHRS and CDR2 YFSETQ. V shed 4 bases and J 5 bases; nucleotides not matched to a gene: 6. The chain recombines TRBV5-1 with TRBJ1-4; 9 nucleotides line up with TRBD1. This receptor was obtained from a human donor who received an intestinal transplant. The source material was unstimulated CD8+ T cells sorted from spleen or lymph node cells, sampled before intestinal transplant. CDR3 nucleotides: TGCGCCAGCAGCGTGACAGGGGGGGACAATGAAAAACTGTTTTTT. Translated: CASSVTGGDNEKLFF.